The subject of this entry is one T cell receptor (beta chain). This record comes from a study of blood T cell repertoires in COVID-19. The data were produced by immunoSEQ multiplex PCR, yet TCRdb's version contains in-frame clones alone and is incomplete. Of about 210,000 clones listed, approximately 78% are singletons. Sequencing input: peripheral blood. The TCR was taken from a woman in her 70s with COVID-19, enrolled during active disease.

DNA of the CDR3: TGTGCCACCAGTGCTGCCACTATTGGTGAAGCTTTCTTT. Translation gives CATSAATIGEAFF. This chain uses TRBV24-1 with TRBJ1-1; no clear D. This CDR3 contains 13 residues. Germline CDR1 is KGHDR and CDR2 is SFDVKD. Trimming left V 5 bases short and J 7 bases short, with 13 bases between.